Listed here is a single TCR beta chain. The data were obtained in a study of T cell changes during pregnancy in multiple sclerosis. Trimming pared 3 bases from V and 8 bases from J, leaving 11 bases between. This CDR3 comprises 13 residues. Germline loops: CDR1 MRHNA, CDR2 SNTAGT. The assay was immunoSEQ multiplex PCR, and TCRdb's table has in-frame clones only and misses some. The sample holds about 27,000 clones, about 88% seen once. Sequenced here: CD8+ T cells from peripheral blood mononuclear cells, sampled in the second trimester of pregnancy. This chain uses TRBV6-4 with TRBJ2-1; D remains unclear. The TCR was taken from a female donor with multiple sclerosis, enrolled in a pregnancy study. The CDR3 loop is CASSDSPHDEQFF. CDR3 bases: TGTGCCAGCAGTGATTCCCCACACGATGAGCAGTTCTTC.